These 17 T cell receptor beta chains were all obtained from the same sample, sequenced in a study of cytomegalovirus exposure and HLA in healthy donors. The PCR used 60 Vbeta and 13 Jbeta primers. Profiled with immunoSEQ multiplex PCR; TCRdb holds only in-frame clones, not every one. The repertoire includes about 180,000 clones, around 82% of them detected once, and around 2.5% sits in the top ten. The sequenced sample was PBMCs. These receptors were taken from a man in his sixties in good health and CMV-seronegative.

The rearrangement links TRBV19 to TRBJ1-5; 12 bases map to TRBD1. This CDR3 spans 14 amino acids. CDR1 and CDR2 from the germline V gene are LNHDA and SQIVND (reference sequence). V shed 7 bases, J shed 4 bases, and the junction held 2 bases outside the gene matches. CDR3 nucleotide sequence: TGTGCCAGTAAGGGACAGGGGGCGAATCAGCCCCAGCATTTT. Protein product: CASKGQGANQPQHF. Combining the CDR3 with reference TRBV19 and TRBJ1-5 gives the whole variable domain DGGITQSPKYLFRKEGQNVTLSCEQNLNHDAMYWYRQDPGQGLRLIYYSQIVNDFQKGDIAEGYSVSREKKESFPLTVTSAQKNPTAFYLCASKGQGANQPQHFGDGTRLSIL.

The chain couples TRBV19 to TRBJ2-3; TRBD2 agrees at 7 bases. This CDR3 has 15 amino acids. The V gene's germline CDR1 is LNHDA and CDR2 SQIVND (reference sequence). V dropped 6 bases and J dropped 0; count of bases not matched to a gene: 6. DNA of the CDR3: TGTGCCAGTAGCCCACTAGCGCCAAGCACAGATACGCAGTATTTT. This encodes CASSPLAPSTDTQYF. Drawing the rest from reference TRBV19 and TRBJ2-3, the complete variable domain is DGGITQSPKYLFRKEGQNVTLSCEQNLNHDAMYWYRQDPGQGLRLIYYSQIVNDFQKGDIAEGYSVSREKKESFPLTVTSAQKNPTAFYLCASSPLAPSTDTQYFGPGTRLTVL.

This clone was seen a handful of times. This chain uses TRBV5-1 with TRBJ2-7, with TRBD2 matching 9 bases. Trimming cost V 0 bases and J 6 bases; bases outside gene matches: 10. Germline V gene sequence: CDR1 SGHRS, CDR2 YFSETQ. The CDR3 consists of 16 residues. DNA for the CDR3: TGCGCCAGCAGCTTGGGAGCGGGAGGAGAAGTTGTCGAGCAGTACTTC. It translates to CASSLGAGGEVVEQYF.

J is TRBJ2-7 and V is TRBV10-3, with TRBD1 as a possible D gene (6 bases). V lost 11 bases and J lost 2, with 19 bases in between. The CDR3 sequence is 14 residues long. CDR1 ENHRY and CDR2 SYGVKD come from the germline V gene. CDR3 in DNA: TGTGCCGGCAACGATCAGGGGCACGCCTACGAGCAGTACTTC. This gives the protein CAGNDQGHAYEQYF.

The genes are TRBV29-1 and TRBJ2-1, with 7 bases aligning to TRBD2. This CDR3 comprises 14 residues. J was trimmed by 12 bases and V by 7 bases; bases with no gene match: 18. Per germline, CDR1 SQVTM and CDR2 ANQGSEA. The CDR3 DNA follows: TGCAGCGCCCCACTAGCGAAACCCTCTTTGGGGCAGTTCTTC. This encodes CSAPLAKPSLGQFF.

The gene calls are TRBV30 and TRBJ2-7; 11 nucleotides agree with TRBD2. The CDR3 has 14 amino acids. Losses at the gene ends were 4 bases for V and 1 base for J; bases not matched to a gene: 3. Germline CDR1 reads GTSNPN; CDR2 reads SVGIG (reference sequence). The CDR3 DNA is TGTGCCTGGAATAGCGGGAGGGCTTCCTACGAGCAGTACTTC. Residues: CAWNSGRASYEQYF.

CDR3 bases: TGCGCCAGCAGCTCCGGGACAGGGGGCTCGGGAGTGCCCCCAGATACGCAGTATTTT. It is translated as CASSSGTGGSGVPPDTQYF. J is TRBJ2-3 and V is TRBV5-1; 12 bases agree with TRBD1. Per germline, CDR1 SGHRS and CDR2 YFSETQ. With V trimmed by 3 bases and J by 4 bases, 15 bases remained unmatched. This CDR3 region has 19 residues.

The rearrangement uses TRBV19 and TRBJ1-1; D is possibly TRBD1 (6 bases). Germline CDR1 is LNHDA and CDR2 is SQIVND (reference sequence). The CDR3 extends over 13 amino acids. The V end was cut by 8 bases, the J end by 5 bases, with 15 bases between. The CDR3 DNA sequence: TGTGCCAGTTCCGTACAGGGAAGAACTGAAGCTTTCTTT. Residues: CASSVQGRTEAFF.

The chain combines TRBV29-1 with TRBJ2-1, with 7 bases identical to TRBD2. The germline CDR1 and CDR2 sequences are SQVTM and ANQGSEA. This CDR3 contains 14 residues. The ends lost 3 bases at V and 7 bases at J; junction bases unmatched: 9. The CDR3 bases are TGCAGCGTTGATCCAGCGGGGTTCGTGAATGAGCAGTTCTTC. This codes for CSVDPAGFVNEQFF.

This clone was found a few times. The genes are TRBV28 and TRBJ1-5, with 11 bases identical to TRBD1. Germline trimming cut 5 bases from V and 7 bases from J; bases unmatched to any gene: 7. Germline assignment: CDR1 MDHEN and CDR2 SYDVKM. The CDR3 runs 15 residues. Here the CDR3 reads CASSQGQGARQPQHF. DNA of the CDR3: TGTGCCAGCAGTCAAGGACAGGGGGCGCGACAGCCCCAGCATTTT.

The chain links TRBV7-6 to TRBJ2-5, with TRBD2 identical over 8 bases. CDR1 is SGHVS and CDR2 is FNYEAQ in the germline V gene. Germline trimming cut 2 bases from V and 1 base from J; bases unmatched to any gene: 9. The CDR3 extends over 17 amino acids. CDR3 DNA sequence: TGTGCCAGCAGCTTACGGAGGACGGGAGGGTCCCAAGAGACCCAGTACTTC. It translates to CASSLRRTGGSQETQYF.

This clone was seen just once. CDR3 DNA sequence: TGTGCCAGCAGTTTTACAGGGATGGAGCAGTTCTTC. Translating it yields CASSFTGMEQFF. The chain carries TRBV27 and TRBJ2-1, with D possibly being TRBD1 (6 bases). Germline CDR1 MNHEY, CDR2 SMNVEV (reference sequence). The CDR3 has 12 amino acids. The V end lost 3 bases, the J end lost 10 bases, and 10 bases lay between the germline ends.

This chain links TRBV6-6 with TRBJ2-1, with D tentatively TRBD1 (6 bases). This CDR3 comprises 15 residues. V gave up 1 base and J gave up 8 bases, with 15 bases separating them. The germline gives CDR1 MNHNY, CDR2 SVGAGI (reference sequence). The CDR3 DNA reads as TGTGCCAGCAGTTACTTCAGGGGCGGAACAGATGAGCAGTTCTTC. Protein sequence: CASSYFRGGTDEQFF.

The genes are TRBV27 and TRBJ1-1; 8 bases map to TRBD1. This CDR3 has 15 amino acids. V lost 5 bases to trimming and J lost 3 bases; unmatched junction nucleotides: 8. Per germline, CDR1 MNHEY and CDR2 SMNVEV (reference sequence). The CDR3 DNA reads as TGTGCCAGCAGTCCACGGACAGGGTGGGACACTGAAGCTTTCTTT. This codes for CASSPRTGWDTEAFF.

The V and J genes are TRBV6-4 and TRBJ1-2; perhaps TRBD1 as D (5 bases). The CDR3 contains 15 residues. V gave up 10 bases and J gave up 7 bases, with 25 bases separating them. Germline V gene sequence: CDR1 MRHNA, CDR2 SNTAGT. The CDR3 DNA sequence: TGTGCCACCCGGACAAGTTCCGGATCCTTTGGTGGCTACACCTTC. This translates into CATRTSSGSFGGYTF.

This chain connects TRBV11-2 to TRBJ2-7; TRBD1 matches at 9 bases. V was clipped by 1 base and J by 6 bases; unmatched bases: 7. The CDR3 runs to 15 residues. The V gene's germline CDR1 is SGHAT and CDR2 FQNNGV. In nucleotides, the CDR3 is TGTGCCAGCAGCTTAGTATGGGACAGGGTTGGCGAGCAGTACTTC. This encodes CASSLVWDRVGEQYF.

The J gene is TRBJ2-5, the V gene TRBV14; D perhaps matches TRBD1 (5 bases). Germline values: CDR1 SGHDN, CDR2 FVKESK. V was cut by 1 base and J by 5 bases, with 14 bases left in between. The length of the CDR3 is 15 residues. CDR3 sequence: CASSQGVARGETQYF. In DNA form, the CDR3 reads TGTGCCAGCAGCCAAGGGGTGGCAAGGGGCGAGACCCAGTACTTC. The complete variable domain, with remaining parts taken from reference TRBV14 and TRBJ2-5, reads EAGVTQFPSHSVIEKGQTVTLRCDPISGHDNLYWYRRVMGKEIKFLLHFVKESKQDESGMPNNRFLAERTGGTYSTLKVQPAELEDSGVYFCASSQGVARGETQYFGPGTRLLVL.